Listed here are 26 T cell receptor beta chains from one sample, sequenced in a study. TCRdb independently ran MiXCR on the RT-PCR reads; one entry per CDR3 protein. The repertoire holds about 700,000 distinct CDR3 sequences, with more than 13% as singletons. Source material: memory CD4+ T cells from blood. The source of these receptors is a female donor in good health, serving as a healthy control.

J is TRBJ1-1 and V is TRBV5-1; D is ambiguous. The CDR3 extends over 15 amino acids. In germline, CDR1 is SGHRS, CDR2 YFSETQ. V was clipped by 4 bases and J by 0 bases, with 13 bases between them. The CDR3, as DNA: TGCGCCAGCAGCACCGGGCGTGGCATGAACACTGAAGCTTTCTTT. Its protein product is CASSTGRGMNTEAFF.

This clonotype was detected once. The V and J genes are TRBV11-2 and TRBJ1-2, with D unresolved. This CDR3 has 17 residues. Germline V gene data show CDR1 as SGHAT and CDR2 as FQNNGV. The V end lost 1 base, the J end lost 4 bases, and 19 bases lay between the germline ends. The CDR3 here is CASSLGYFAADPYGYTF. As DNA, the CDR3 is TGTGCCAGCAGCTTAGGGTATTTCGCGGCGGACCCCTATGGCTACACCTTC.

The J gene is TRBJ2-1, the V gene TRBV11-2; D gene unclear. V was clipped by 1 base and J by 6 bases, with 7 bases between them. The V gene's germline CDR1 is SGHAT and CDR2 FQNNGV. The CDR3 contains 13 residues. CDR3 amino acids: CASSLGIFNEQFF. CDR3 nucleotides: TGTGCCAGCAGCTTAGGCATATTCAATGAGCAGTTCTTC. Using reference TRBV11-2 and TRBJ2-1 for the parts outside the CDR3, the full variable domain is EAGVAQSPRYKIIEKRQSVAFWCNPISGHATLYWYQQILGQGPKLLIQFQNNGVVDDSQLPKDRFSAERLKGVDSTLKIQPAKLEDSAVYLCASSLGIFNEQFFGPGTRLTVL.

Concerning this clonotype itself: The junction departs from the called germline gene at one end, perhaps through a read error. This chain uses TRBV7-7 with TRBJ2-7; D gene uncertain. Per germline, CDR1 SSHAT and CDR2 FNYEAQ (reference sequence). This CDR3 region has 13 residues. CDR3 DNA: TGTGCTAGCAGCACTGGGAAAGGCTACGAGCAGTACTTC. This translates into CASSTGKGYEQYF.

The chain is built from TRBV30 and TRBJ1-5; 10 bases are a match to TRBD1. V shed 1 base and J 7 bases; nucleotides not matched to a gene: 1. The germline CDR1 and CDR2 sequences are GTSNPN and SVGIG (reference sequence). This CDR3 has 13 amino acids. CDR3 bases: TGTGCCTGGAGTGGGACAGGGGGGCAGCCCCAGCATTTT. This sequence encodes CAWSGTGGQPQHF.

Details on this clonotype: One junction end disagrees with the germline gene, perhaps due to a read error. This chain joins TRBV12-3 or TRBV12-4 and TRBJ1-1; D possibly corresponds to TRBD1 (6 bases). CDR3 length: 13 amino acids. CDR3 sequence (DNA): TGTGTCAGCAGTTTAAACCAGGGGATAGAAGCTTTCTTT. As protein: CVSSLNQGIEAFF.

In its sample, this clonotype was seen a few times. This chain uses TRBV7-2 with TRBJ2-7, with D perhaps matching TRBD1 (5 bases). This CDR3 region has 15 residues. V lost 2 bases to trimming and J lost 1 base, with 12 bases between them. CDR1 is SGHTA and CDR2 is FQGNSA in the germline V gene. The CDR3 coding sequence is TGTGCCAGCAGCTTACGGGTGGGGCCATCCTACGAGCAGTACTTC. It encodes CASSLRVGPSYEQYF.

The chain combines TRBV7-6 with TRBJ2-4; 13 bases align to TRBD2. Germline CDR1 SGHVS, CDR2 FNYEAQ. J was trimmed by 0 bases and V by 5 bases; bases with no gene match: 7. The CDR3 is made up of 18 amino acids. CDR3 coding DNA: TGTGCCAGCAGCCCCGGACTAGCGGGAGCTATAGCCAAAAACATTCAGTACTTC. It codes for CASSPGLAGAIAKNIQYF.

This clonotype was detected many times. V gene TRBV9 combines with J gene TRBJ2-5; D may be TRBD2 (5 bases). In germline, CDR1 is SGDLS, CDR2 YYNGEE. This CDR3 comprises 12 residues. Trimming removed 4 bases at V and 5 bases at J, with 9 bases between. Here the CDR3 reads CASSFTGETQYF. The CDR3 nucleotides are TGTGCCAGCAGCTTTACGGGGGAGACCCAGTACTTC.

This chain uses TRBV6-5 with TRBJ1-5; 12 nucleotides agree with TRBD1. Trimming at V came to 5 bases and at J to 6 bases, leaving 5 bases not matched to a gene. CDR3 length: 15 residues. Per germline, CDR1 MNHEY and CDR2 SVGAGI. CDR3 DNA: TGTGCCAGCAGTGGGACAGGGGGCTTGGGTCAGCCCCAGCATTTT. It specifies CASSGTGGLGQPQHF.

V usage is TRBV19 and J usage is TRBJ2-7, with 7 bases identical to TRBD1. J gave up 0 bases and V 3 bases, and 5 bases lay outside the gene matches. There are 15 residues in the CDR3. In germline, CDR1 is LNHDA, CDR2 SQIVND (reference sequence). The CDR3 sequence is CASSIPGTASYEQYF. The CDR3 coding sequence is TGTGCCAGTAGTATCCCCGGGACAGCCTCCTACGAGCAGTACTTC.

This clonotype was recorded a few times. The chain is built from TRBV20-1 and TRBJ2-6; D may be TRBD1 (6 bases). Germline loops: CDR1 DFQATT, CDR2 SNEGSKA (reference sequence). The CDR3 has 15 amino acids. V was clipped by 6 bases and J by 4 bases, with 16 bases between them. CDR3 protein: CSASSQGSGANVLTF. Here the CDR3 DNA reads TGCAGTGCCAGCTCACAGGGTTCCGGGGCCAACGTCCTGACTTTC.

There are a few counts of this clonotype. CDR3 DNA: TGCGCCAGCCGCTCCCGCGAAGGGGATAGCACTGAAGCTTTCTTT. Amino acid sequence: CASRSREGDSTEAFF. J is TRBJ1-1 and V is TRBV5-1, with D possibly TRBD1 on 5 matching bases. The length of the CDR3 is 15 residues. CDR1 and CDR2 (germline): SGHRS, YFSETQ. V lost 7 bases and J 4 bases, leaving 20 bases between the germline ends.

The V and J genes are TRBV7-2 and TRBJ2-5; TRBD1 is a possible D gene (5 bases). Trimming left V 4 bases short and J 4 bases short, with 13 bases between. This CDR3 comprises 14 residues. The V gene's germline CDR1 is SGHTA and CDR2 FQGNSA. CDR3 in amino acids: CASSSRSGSETQYF. CDR3 in DNA: TGTGCCAGCAGCTCAAGATCAGGGTCAGAGACCCAGTACTTC. Combining the CDR3 with reference TRBV7-2 and TRBJ2-5 gives the whole variable domain GAGVSQSPSNKVTEKGKDVELRCDPISGHTALYWYRQSLGQGLEFLIYFQGNSAPDKSGLPSDRFSAERTGGSVSTLTIQRTQQEDSAVYLCASSSRSGSETQYFGPGTRLLVL.

This clonotype has just a few counts. V and J are TRBV27 and TRBJ2-7; 16 positions match TRBD2. The germline CDR1 and CDR2 sequences are MNHEY and SMNVEV (reference sequence). V gave up 8 bases and J gave up 6 bases; unmatched junction bases: 1. There are 13 residues in the CDR3. CDR3 nucleotides: TGTGCCAGCGGGACTAGCGGGAGGGGCGAGCAGTACTTC. Its protein product is CASGTSGRGEQYF.

This clonotype was recorded a few times. The CDR3 region has the DNA TGTGCCAGCAGTTTAACAGGGGGCGCGGGGTATGGCTACACCTTC. Translated: CASSLTGGAGYGYTF. The V and J genes are TRBV7-9 and TRBJ1-2, with 9 bases identical to TRBD1. Trimming took 6 bases from V and 5 from J; bases not matched to a gene: 10. The CDR3 is 15 amino acids. Germline V gives CDR1 SEHNR, CDR2 FQNEAQ (reference sequence).

The rearrangement links TRBV18 to TRBJ2-7; D remains ambiguous. The CDR3 is 16 amino acids. Per the germline V gene, CDR1 is KGHSH and CDR2 is LQKENI. The V end was cut by 2 bases, the J end by 6 bases, with 20 bases between. The CDR3 region is CASSPDSITLDSEQYF. The CDR3 region has the DNA TGTGCCAGCTCACCAGATTCAATCACACTGGATTCCGAGCAGTACTTC.

The rearrangement joins TRBV6-2 or TRBV6-3 to TRBJ2-1; 7 bases are a match to TRBD2. Losses at the gene ends were 2 bases for V and 7 bases for J; bases not matched to a gene: 11. Germline-derived CDR1 and CDR2 are MNHEY and SVGEGT. The CDR3 is 16 amino acids. CDR3 coding DNA: TGTGCCAGCAGTTACCGGGGGAGGGCCATTACGAATGAGCAGTTCTTC. Encoded protein: CASSYRGRAITNEQFF.

The rearrangement joins TRBV5-1 to TRBJ1-4; D call uncertain. The CDR3 covers 13 residues. CDR1 and CDR2 (germline): SGHRS, YFSETQ. With 0 bases removed from V and 7 bases from J, the gap between germline ends came to 7 bases. CDR3 nucleotide sequence: TGCGCCAGCAGCTTGGGAGTACTTGAAAAACTGTTTTTT. This gives the protein CASSLGVLEKLFF.

The sample holds a few counts of this clonotype. The rearrangement joins TRBV12-3 or TRBV12-4 to TRBJ2-2; 16 bases match TRBD2. J lost 6 bases, V lost 4 bases, and 5 bases had no gene match. There are 17 residues in the CDR3. CDR3 residues: CASSWGLAGGMAGELFF. Here the CDR3 DNA reads TGTGCCAGCAGTTGGGGACTAGCGGGAGGGATGGCCGGGGAGCTGTTTTTT.

This clonotype has at least ten counts. V is TRBV5-1 and J is TRBJ1-4, with no clear D. This CDR3 comprises 14 residues. Trimming pared 0 bases from V and 6 bases from J, leaving 9 bases between. CDR1 is SGHRS, CDR2 YFSETQ, per germline. This chain's CDR3 is CASSLARQDEKLFF. CDR3 nucleotides: TGCGCCAGCAGCTTGGCAAGGCAGGATGAAAAACTGTTTTTT. Full variable domain (rest looked up from reference TRBV5-1 and TRBJ1-4): KAGVTQTPRYLIKTRGQQVTLSCSPISGHRSVSWYQQTPGQGLQFLFEYFSETQRNKGNFPGRFSGRQFSNSRSEMNVSTLELGDSALYLCASSLARQDEKLFFGSGTQLSVL.

This clonotype occurred many times. J is TRBJ2-5 and V is TRBV10-3; tentatively, D is TRBD2 (6 bases). V was cut by 4 bases and J by 3 bases, with 9 bases left in between. The CDR3 has 13 residues. Germline V gives CDR1 ENHRY, CDR2 SYGVKD. The CDR3 bases are TGTGCCATCAGTGGCTGGGGGGAAGAGACCCAGTACTTC. As protein: CAISGWGEETQYF.

This clonotype was counted only a few times. The gene calls are TRBV18 and TRBJ1-3; D gene uncertain. This CDR3 contains 17 residues. Germline V gene lookup returns CDR1 KGHSH and CDR2 LQKENI. Trimming removed 3 bases from V and 0 bases from J, with 15 bases in between. For the CDR3, the DNA is TGTGCCAGCTCACCCCAGCCGATGGACCACTCTGGAAACACCATATATTTT. Translating it yields CASSPQPMDHSGNTIYF.

The sample holds many counts of this clonotype. This chain uses TRBV4-1 with TRBJ1-2; 10 bases are a match to TRBD1. J was trimmed by 3 bases and V by 5 bases; bases with no gene match: 6. This CDR3 has 15 amino acids. Germline values: CDR1 MGHRA, CDR2 YSYEKL. The CDR3: CASSEPGTGDYGYTF. CDR3 sequence (DNA): TGCGCCAGCAGCGAACCCGGGACAGGGGACTATGGCTACACCTTC.

The chain has TRBV7-9 and TRBJ1-4; TRBD1 might be the D (6 bases). Trimming shortened V by 5 bases and J by 3 bases, and 13 bases separated the two germline ends. Germline V lookup: CDR1 SEHNR, CDR2 FQNEAQ (reference sequence). This CDR3 has 15 residues. CDR3: CASSPSGAPNEKLFF. The CDR3 DNA reads as TGTGCCAGCAGCCCGTCGGGGGCGCCTAATGAAAAACTGTTTTTT.

The chain is built from TRBV5-5 and TRBJ1-5; D is undetermined. Trimming pared 4 bases from V and 7 bases from J, leaving 18 bases between. The CDR3 has 15 amino acids. Germline V gene sequence: CDR1 SGHKS, CDR2 YYEKEE (reference sequence). The chain's CDR3 is CASSRNTGVGQPQHF. CDR3 nucleotide sequence: TGTGCCAGCAGCCGAAACACGGGCGTGGGCCAGCCCCAGCATTTT. The full variable domain, in which reference TRBV5-5 and TRBJ1-5 provide the parts outside the CDR3, is DAGVTQSPTHLIKTRGQQVTLRCSPISGHKSVSWYQQVLGQGPQFIFQYYEKEERGRGNFPDRFSARQFPNYSSELNVNALLLGDSALYLCASSRNTGVGQPQHFGDGTRLSIL.